Each of the 31 T cell receptor beta chains below was sequenced from the same sample in a study of post-analysis software for immune sequencing data (dated by TCRdb to about 2015). Study-level results and caveats: Several TRBV segments, including TRBV5-6, TRBV5-1 and TRBV20-1, were significantly more frequent in patients than controls.

No antigens are known for them. Library prep was done by PCR. Sequencing was carried out with an Illumina HiSeq 2500. To reduce PCR and sequencing biases, unique molecular identifiers were built into the TCR beta cDNA libraries. TCRdb reprocessing: public reads trimmed at Q25 with fastp, clones called with MiXCR, in-frame beta chains kept. Each record represents a unique CDR3 protein, reported with the most common genes and DNA among its rows. In all, the sample holds about 260,000 distinct CDR3 sequences, and 36% of those were seen once. Under 5% of the sample is held by the ten biggest clonotypes. The sequenced material came from blood. The receptors derive from a girl aged 5-17 years with multiple sclerosis.

This clonotype was counted many times. The chain links TRBV2 to TRBJ2-1, with D perhaps matching TRBD2 (7 bases). Germline V gene lookup returns CDR1 SNHLY and CDR2 FYNNEI. Deletions cut 8 bases from V and 7 bases from J, with 27 bases between. The CDR3 is 17 amino acids. Here the CDR3 DNA reads TGTGCCAGCGCCTGGGGGCTAGCGGTGAGAATGGTGAATGAGCAGTTCTTC. It encodes CASAWGLAVRMVNEQFF.

This clonotype occurred many times. V and J are TRBV5-6 and TRBJ1-4; D gene unclear. Looked up from germline, CDR1 is SGHDT and CDR2 is YYEEEE. The V and J ends lost 0 bases and 6 bases respectively, with 15 bases between them. The CDR3 totals 16 residues. CDR3 protein: CASSLGLNRFDEKLFF. The CDR3 DNA reads TGTGCCAGCAGCTTGGGTCTAAACCGTTTCGATGAAAAACTGTTTTTT.

The chain recombines TRBV6-6 with TRBJ2-7, with 7 bases aligning to TRBD2. In germline, CDR1 is MNHNY, CDR2 SVGAGI (reference sequence). The CDR3 contains 15 residues. Trimming took 2 bases from V and 3 from J; bases not matched to a gene: 7. The CDR3 reads CASSYGEGTYYEQYF. In nucleotides, the CDR3 is TGTGCCAGCAGTTACGGGGAGGGCACCTACTACGAGCAGTACTTC.

A note on this clonotype: A much larger clone lies a single base off, so this may be a read error. The rearrangement uses TRBV7-2 and TRBJ2-3; TRBD2 matches at 15 bases. The junction had 8 bases not matched to a gene; V was cut back by 3 bases and J by 4 bases. CDR3 size: 18 residues. The germline gives CDR1 SGHTA, CDR2 FQGNSA. This CDR3 is CASSLVGTSGRIADTQYF. The CDR3 DNA reads as TGTGCCAGCAGCTTGGTCGGGACTAGCGGGAGGATTGCAGATACGCAGTATTTT.

This clonotype was detected many times. The chain employs TRBV5-1 and TRBJ1-4, with D uncertain. The CDR3 runs 16 residues. V was trimmed by 0 bases and J by 3 bases, leaving 12 bases between them. Per germline, CDR1 SGHRS and CDR2 YFSETQ. The DNA of the CDR3 is TGCGCCAGCAGCTTGGCCGCCGCGACCTCTAATGAAAAACTGTTTTTT. Its translation is CASSLAAATSNEKLFF. Full variable domain (rest looked up from reference TRBV5-1 and TRBJ1-4): KAGVTQTPRYLIKTRGQQVTLSCSPISGHRSVSWYQQTPGQGLQFLFEYFSETQRNKGNFPGRFSGRQFSNSRSEMNVSTLELGDSALYLCASSLAAATSNEKLFFGSGTQLSVL.

This clonotype has a count of ten or more. The genes are TRBV5-1 and TRBJ2-1; 11 bases are a match to TRBD2. Germline-derived CDR1 and CDR2 are SGHRS and YFSETQ. The length of the CDR3 is 14 residues. V lost 7 bases, J lost 8 bases, and 8 bases stayed unmatched. CDR3 region: CASGGTSGSDEQFF. The CDR3 DNA is TGCGCCAGCGGAGGAACTAGCGGGAGCGATGAGCAGTTCTTC. Full variable domain (rest looked up from reference TRBV5-1 and TRBJ2-1): KAGVTQTPRYLIKTRGQQVTLSCSPISGHRSVSWYQQTPGQGLQFLFEYFSETQRNKGNFPGRFSGRQFSNSRSEMNVSTLELGDSALYLCASGGTSGSDEQFFGPGTRLTVL.

This clonotype was picked up many times. The chain joins TRBV6-1 to TRBJ1-2; D gene uncertain. V was cut by 2 bases and J by 2 bases, with 9 bases left in between. The CDR3 covers 14 residues. Germline CDR1 reads MNHNS; CDR2 reads SASEGT. In nucleotides, the CDR3 is TGTGCCAGCAGTGAATTGGGCAGCAACTATGGCTACACCTTC. Protein: CASSELGSNYGYTF.

The CDR3 sequence: CASSVGESNQPQHF. CDR3 sequence (DNA): TGTGCCAGCAGCGTGGGGGAGAGCAATCAGCCCCAGCATTTT. This chain uses TRBV9 with TRBJ1-5, with D possibly being TRBD1 (5 bases). Germline V gene data show CDR1 as SGDLS and CDR2 as YYNGEE. CDR3 length equals 14 residues. V was clipped by 2 bases and J by 1 base, with 7 bases between them.

The gene calls are TRBV28 and TRBJ1-1, with 7 positions matching TRBD1. This CDR3 is 15 amino acids long. V shed 6 bases, J shed 5 bases, and the junction held 12 bases outside the gene matches. CDR1 and CDR2 from the germline V gene are MDHEN and SYDVKM. CDR3 in amino acids: CASRFSRQGSTEAFF. CDR3 coding DNA: TGTGCCAGCAGATTCTCCCGACAGGGTAGTACTGAAGCTTTCTTT.

The J gene is TRBJ2-1, the V gene TRBV5-4; 8 bases map to TRBD2. CDR1 is SGHNT, CDR2 YYREEE, per germline (reference sequence). V was clipped by 4 bases and J by 3 bases; unmatched bases: 9. The CDR3 covers 16 residues. The CDR3 here is CASSASGTRGYNEQFF. CDR3 nucleotides: TGTGCCAGCAGCGCGTCCGGGACTAGGGGCTACAATGAGCAGTTCTTC.

This clonotype was counted ten times or more. The V call is TRBV5-1, the J call TRBJ2-7, with D possibly being TRBD2 (6 bases). Trimming pared 2 bases from V and 2 bases from J, leaving 14 bases between. The CDR3 is made up of 15 amino acids. CDR1 SGHRS and CDR2 YFSETQ come from the germline V gene. CDR3 protein: CASSFTPGEAYEQYF. The CDR3 DNA is TGCGCCAGCAGCTTTACACCGGGGGAGGCCTACGAGCAGTACTTC.

Many counts were recorded for this clonotype. The chain has TRBV7-8 and TRBJ1-4; 9 bases match TRBD1. From germline, CDR1 is SGHVS and CDR2 FQNEAQ. V was pared by 3 bases and J by 8 bases, with 7 bases of the junction left unmatched. The CDR3 is made up of 15 amino acids. In DNA, the CDR3 is TGTGCCAGCAGCTTCCACAGGGGGCTAGAAGAAAAACTGTTTTTT. Its protein is CASSFHRGLEEKLFF.

This CDR3 reads CASREGTSGSYEQYF. The CDR3 DNA reads as TGCGCCAGCAGGGAGGGGACTAGCGGGAGCTACGAGCAGTACTTC. The genes are TRBV5-1 and TRBJ2-7; 14 positions match TRBD2. V gave up 5 bases and J gave up 3 bases; unmatched junction bases: 4. Germline-derived CDR1 and CDR2 are SGHRS and YFSETQ. This CDR3 comprises 15 residues. The whole variable domain, remainder taken from reference TRBV5-1 and TRBJ2-7, is KAGVTQTPRYLIKTRGQQVTLSCSPISGHRSVSWYQQTPGQGLQFLFEYFSETQRNKGNFPGRFSGRQFSNSRSEMNVSTLELGDSALYLCASREGTSGSYEQYFGPGTRLTVT.

This clonotype was recorded at least ten times. The chain employs TRBV7-2 and TRBJ2-3; possibly TRBD1 for D (6 bases). Germline-derived CDR1 and CDR2 are SGHTA and FQGNSA. V was clipped by 1 base and J by 1 base, with 6 bases between them. This CDR3 is 14 amino acids long. CDR3 in DNA: TGTGCCAGCAGCTTAGACAGGGGCACAGATACGCAGTATTTT. This sequence encodes CASSLDRGTDTQYF.

V gene TRBV18 combines with J gene TRBJ1-1; D uncertain. The V end lost 3 bases, the J end lost 1 base, and 15 bases lay between the germline ends. From germline, CDR1 is KGHSH and CDR2 LQKENI. This CDR3 comprises 16 residues. CDR3 DNA: TGTGCCAGCTCACCCACGTCGGGGTTCCCGAACACTGAAGCTTTCTTT. Its translation is CASSPTSGFPNTEAFF.

This clonotype has at least ten counts. The rearrangement joins TRBV20-1 to TRBJ2-1; the D is unclear. V was shortened by 0 bases and J by 6 bases, with 9 bases between the two germline ends. CDR3 length equals 13 residues. Germline V CDR1 and CDR2: DFQATT, SNEGSKA (reference sequence). Here the CDR3 DNA reads TGCAGTGCTAGAGATCGATTCGGCAATGAGCAGTTCTTC. Residues: CSARDRFGNEQFF.

This clonotype showed up many times. The chain links TRBV7-8 to TRBJ2-1, with TRBD2 matching over 8 bases. Germline values: CDR1 SGHVS, CDR2 FQNEAQ. Trimming removed 7 bases from V and 0 bases from J; junction bases left unmatched: 14. The length of the CDR3 is 18 residues. The CDR3 sequence is CASMRGQRELSSYNEQFF. In DNA form, the CDR3 reads TGTGCCAGCATGCGGGGGCAGCGGGAGCTTAGCTCCTACAATGAGCAGTTCTTC.

This clonotype was observed a handful of times. This rearrangement joins TRBV20-1 to TRBJ2-7, with 9 bases aligning to TRBD2. CDR3 length: 13 residues. The V gene end was trimmed by 4 bases and the J gene end by 6 bases; junction bases not matched to a gene: 7. Germline V gives CDR1 DFQATT, CDR2 SNEGSKA (reference sequence). CDR3 DNA: TGCAGTGCTACATCAGGACTAGCGAGCGAGCAGTACTTC. Amino acid sequence: CSATSGLASEQYF.

This clonotype was counted many times. The chain is built from TRBV29-1 and TRBJ1-2; 7 bases agree with TRBD1. V lost 7 bases and J lost 6; bases outside the gene matches: 11. CDR3 length: 13 amino acids. Germline V CDR1 and CDR2: SQVTM, ANQGSEA. The CDR3 is CSAETGIDNGYTF. The CDR3 DNA reads TGCAGCGCCGAGACAGGGATCGATAATGGCTACACCTTC. The full variable domain, in which reference TRBV29-1 and TRBJ1-2 provide the parts outside the CDR3, is SAVISQKPSRDICQRGTSLTIQCQVDSQVTMMFWYRQQPGQSLTLIATANQGSEATYESGFVIDKFPISRPNLTFSTLTVSNMSPEDSSIYLCSAETGIDNGYTFGSGTRLTVV.

This clonotype turned up a few times. The rearrangement uses TRBV15 and TRBJ1-1, with TRBD1 matching 7 bases. The CDR3 contains 16 residues. Germline CDR1 LNHNV, CDR2 YYDKDF (reference sequence). V lost 1 base, J lost 1 base, and 6 bases stayed unmatched. The CDR3 nucleotides are TGTGCCACCAGCAGAGTACCCGGGACAGCGAACACTGAAGCTTTCTTT. This codes for CATSRVPGTANTEAFF.

A word on this clonotype: Being one base from a much bigger clone, this may be a read error. The chain uses TRBV20-1 and TRBJ1-4; D is unclear. Germline V lookup: CDR1 DFQATT, CDR2 SNEGSKA (reference sequence). The CDR3 consists of 14 residues. The ends were cut back, 6 bases at V and 3 bases at J, with 14 bases in the middle. The CDR3 DNA is TGCAGTGCCCCCGTCGACGCAGCTAATGAAAAACTGTTTTTT. Translation: CSAPVDAANEKLFF.

This clonotype was found a few times. It may be a read error: a sequence one base away is much more abundant. The DNA of the CDR3 is TGTGCCAGCAGCCGTAGAATAACCGTGCGGGAGGATGAGCAGTACTTC. Protein product: CASSRRITVREDEQYF. This sequence joins TRBV28 and TRBJ2-7, with 8 nucleotides matching TRBD2. CDR1 MDHEN and CDR2 SYDVKM come from the germline V gene. CDR3 length equals 16 residues. V lost 6 bases, J lost 7 bases, and 17 bases stayed unmatched.

The CDR3 region has the DNA TGTGCCAGCAGTTTCCTAGACAGAATCCATGTCCAACTAGACGGCACAGATACGCAGTATTTT. Translation gives CASSFLDRIHVQLDGTDTQYF. The chain links TRBV27 to TRBJ2-3; D may be TRBD1 or TRBD2 (5 bases each). Germline loops: CDR1 MNHEY, CDR2 SMNVEV (reference sequence). The CDR3 extends over 21 amino acids. V was cut by 3 bases and J by 1 base, with 29 bases left in between.

Details on this clonotype: This sequence may be a read error, since a much larger clone differs from it by one base. This sequence joins TRBV10-3 and TRBJ2-3; 7 nucleotides match TRBD2. Germline V lookup: CDR1 ENHRY, CDR2 SYGVKD. The CDR3 loop spans 19 amino acids. With 5 bases clipped from V and 5 bases from J, the junction kept 22 bases outside the gene matches. This chain's CDR3 is CAISTSSGTGGSLVDTQYF. CDR3 coding DNA: TGTGCCATCAGTACGTCATCCGGAACTGGCGGGAGTCTCGTAGATACGCAGTATTTT.

This clonotype was picked up many times. In DNA, the CDR3 is TGTGCCATCAGTGAGGGGACTAGCGGCACAGATACGCAGTATTTT. It is translated as CAISEGTSGTDTQYF. V and J are TRBV10-3 and TRBJ2-3; 10 bases fit TRBD2. Trimming took 2 bases from V and 1 from J; bases not matched to a gene: 0. The CDR3 sequence is 15 residues long. The V gene's germline CDR1 is ENHRY and CDR2 SYGVKD.

This clonotype was found many times. The J gene is TRBJ1-5, the V gene TRBV6-6; a possible D gene is TRBD1 (6 bases). CDR1 is MNHNY and CDR2 is SVGAGI in the germline V gene (reference sequence). With 5 bases removed from V and 0 bases from J, the gap between germline ends came to 17 bases. The CDR3 extends over 17 amino acids. CDR3 coding DNA: TGTGCCAGCAGTCCGTGGCCACAGGGCGGTAGCAATCAGCCCCAGCATTTT. The encoded protein is CASSPWPQGGSNQPQHF.

Turning to this clonotype: A clone one base away is much larger, so this may be a read error. The chain combines TRBV14 with TRBJ2-7; D uncertain. The germline V and J ends were trimmed by 4 bases and 5 bases, with 15 bases remaining between them. CDR1 SGHDN and CDR2 FVKESK come from the germline V gene. The CDR3 totals 14 residues. As DNA, the CDR3 is TGTGCCAGCAGCCGTCTGGTGGGATCCGACGAGCAGTACTTC. Its translation is CASSRLVGSDEQYF.

The V call is TRBV19, the J call TRBJ2-5; 10 positions agree with TRBD2. Germline V gene data show CDR1 as LNHDA and CDR2 as SQIVND (reference sequence). CDR3 length: 16 amino acids. V lost 3 bases to trimming and J lost 5 bases; unmatched junction nucleotides: 9. The CDR3 sequence is CASSIIAGGPRETQYF. CDR3 bases: TGTGCCAGTAGTATTATAGCGGGGGGTCCCAGGGAGACCCAGTACTTC.

This clonotype has just a few counts. V usage is TRBV6-6 and J usage is TRBJ1-4, with a tentative D call TRBD1 (5 bases). There are 15 residues in the CDR3. Trimming took 5 bases from V and 8 from J, leaving 18 bases between them. Germline CDR1 reads MNHNY; CDR2 reads SVGAGI (reference sequence). This CDR3 reads CASSPPIRAGEKLFF. The CDR3, as DNA: TGTGCCAGCAGTCCACCGATAAGGGCAGGGGAAAAACTGTTTTTT.

With regard to this clonotype: Since a much larger clone is just one base distant, this may be a read error. V is TRBV12-3 or TRBV12-4 and J is TRBJ2-3; no clear D. V lost 4 bases and J lost 1, with 9 bases in between. The CDR3 has 14 residues. CDR3 protein: CASSYRVGTDTQYF. In DNA, the CDR3 is TGTGCCAGCAGTTACCGGGTGGGCACAGATACGCAGTATTTT.

Ten or more counts support this clonotype. This sequence joins TRBV5-1 and TRBJ2-4; TRBD2 matches at 7 bases. The CDR3 sequence is 17 residues long. Per germline, CDR1 SGHRS and CDR2 YFSETQ. The V segment lost 5 bases and the J segment 2 bases; nucleotides outside the gene matches: 13. In DNA, the CDR3 is TGCGCCAGCAGACCGGCGGGCGGGAGTGGGACCAAAAACATTCAGTACTTC. As protein: CASRPAGGSGTKNIQYF.